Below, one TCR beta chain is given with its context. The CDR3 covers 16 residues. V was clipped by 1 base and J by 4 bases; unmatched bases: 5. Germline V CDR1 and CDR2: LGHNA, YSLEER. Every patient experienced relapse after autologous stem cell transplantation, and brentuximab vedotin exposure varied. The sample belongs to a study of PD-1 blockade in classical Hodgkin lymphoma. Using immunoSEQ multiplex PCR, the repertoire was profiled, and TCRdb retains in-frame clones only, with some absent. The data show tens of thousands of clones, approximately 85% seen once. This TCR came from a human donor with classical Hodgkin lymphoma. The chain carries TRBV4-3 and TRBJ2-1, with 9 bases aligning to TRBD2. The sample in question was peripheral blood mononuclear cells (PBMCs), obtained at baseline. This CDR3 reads CASSQGLGLAYNEQFF. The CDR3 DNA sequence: TGCGCCAGCAGCCAAGGCCTGGGACTAGCTTACAATGAGCAGTTCTTC.